Listed here are 15 T cell receptor beta chains from one sample, sequenced in a study of metastatic and nonmetastatic thyroid tumors. TCRdb re-clonotyped the PCR reads via MiXCR. The top ten clones hold about 11% of a sample with under 95,000 clones, 9.5% to 15% of them seen once. Patients underwent thyroid surgery, and none had received any treatment before it. The material sequenced was blood. The receptors come from a female donor with papillary thyroid cancer or a benign thyroid nodule (not recorded which). Some clones in this sample may be carry-over from other donors' samples.

This clone was seen a few times. A much larger clone differs from this one at a single base, so this may be a read error. The sample has other DNA sequences that encode this CDR3 too. The chain recombines TRBV5-1 with TRBJ2-2; tentatively, D is TRBD2 (5 bases). The CDR3 consists of 15 residues. CDR1 is SGHRS and CDR2 is YFSETQ in the germline V gene. The CDR3 DNA sequence: TGCGCCAGCAGCACGACTACAGCGAACACCGGGGAGCTGTTTTTC. Protein: CASSTTTANTGELFF.

This rearrangement joins TRBV7-2 to TRBJ2-7; D gene uncertain. The CDR3 is 16 residues long. From germline, CDR1 is SGHTA and CDR2 FQGNSA. V lost 2 bases, J lost 10 bases, and 24 bases lay in between. CDR3 nucleotides: TGTGCCAGCAGCTTACCGGCCTACCAAATCACCTGCGATCAGTACTTC. Amino acids: CASSLPAYQITCDQYF.

This clone was picked up a small number of times. This chain links TRBV19 with TRBJ1-2; 8 bases agree with TRBD1. From germline, CDR1 is LNHDA and CDR2 SQIVND (reference sequence). The J segment lost 4 bases and the V segment lost 10 bases, leaving 2 bases of the junction unmatched. CDR3 length equals 11 residues. The CDR3 DNA reads as TGTGCCAAAGGGACAGGCTATGGCTACACCTTC. Its translation: CAKGTGYGYTF.

This clone has ten or more counts. This chain connects TRBV11-1 to TRBJ2-1; D is perhaps TRBD2 (6 bases). V lost 2 bases to trimming and J lost 2 bases, with 19 bases between them. CDR1 is SGHAT, CDR2 FQDESV, per germline (reference sequence). There are 18 residues in the CDR3. The CDR3 is CASSLTLPGEGPYNEQFF. CDR3 DNA sequence: TGTGCCAGCAGCTTAACTCTGCCGGGAGAGGGCCCCTACAATGAGCAGTTCTTC.

The table lists this clone with many counts. Other DNA sequences in this specimen translate into the identical CDR3. The chain uses TRBV27 and TRBJ2-1, with a weak D call TRBD1 (6 bases). The CDR3 consists of 13 residues. V was trimmed by 5 bases and J by 7 bases, leaving 12 bases between them. CDR1 and CDR2 (germline): MNHEY, SMNVEV (reference sequence). The CDR3 region has the DNA TGTGCCAGCAGTACCTACAGGGAGAATGAGCAGTTCTTC. It encodes CASSTYRENEQFF.

This clone has ten or more counts. This sequence joins TRBV6-2 or TRBV6-3 and TRBJ2-5; perhaps D is TRBD1 or TRBD2 (6 bases each). Trimming pared 6 bases from V and 5 bases from J, leaving 13 bases between. Germline V gene lookup returns CDR1 MNHEY and CDR2 SVGEGT. This CDR3 is 13 amino acids long. The CDR3 coding sequence is TGTGCCAGCAGAGGAGGGGGGAGGGAGACCCAGTACTTC. Translating gives CASRGGGRETQYF.

In this sample, this clone turned up a few times. An end of the junction differs from the germline gene, which may be a read error. V is TRBV2 and J is TRBJ2-1, with D hard to call. The CDR3 is 11 residues long. Germline-derived CDR1 and CDR2 are SNHLY and FYNNEI. CDR3 in DNA: TGTGCCGGCAGTGAAGTTTGTGAGCAGTTCTTC. This codes for CAGSEVCEQFF.

This clone has a count of ten or more. The chain carries TRBV4-1 and TRBJ2-6, with D tentatively TRBD1 (6 bases). The CDR3 runs to 19 residues. CDR1 is MGHRA, CDR2 YSYEKL, per germline. Trimming shortened V by 3 bases and J by 2 bases, and 20 bases separated the two germline ends. The CDR3 bases are TGCGCCAGCAGCCACAGGGGTCAGGGGATCAACACTGGGGCCAACGTCCTGACTTTC. Protein product: CASSHRGQGINTGANVLTF.

This clone was counted at least ten times. The V call is TRBV12-3 or TRBV12-4, the J call TRBJ1-6; D gene unclear. V was clipped by 3 bases and J by 3 bases, with 3 bases between them. The CDR3 covers 13 residues. For the CDR3, the DNA is TGTGCCAGCAGTTTCGGCTATAATTCACCCCTCCACTTT. This gives the protein CASSFGYNSPLHF.

This clone has a count of ten or more. The V call is TRBV25-1, the J call TRBJ1-2; possibly TRBD1 for D (5 bases). CDR3 length equals 17 residues. Germline CDR1 MGHDK, CDR2 SYGVNS. V lost 3 bases and J 1 base, leaving 18 bases between the germline ends. The CDR3 here is CASSEGDSRIINYGYTF. In DNA, the CDR3 is TGTGCCAGCAGTGAGGGAGACAGCCGTATCATTAACTATGGCTACACCTTC.

This clone was seen a single time. V and J are TRBV11-2 and TRBJ2-1; D remains unclear. The CDR3 has 15 amino acids. V dropped 3 bases and J dropped 2 bases, with 11 bases sitting between them. Germline V lookup: CDR1 SGHAT, CDR2 FQNNGV. This CDR3 reads CASSFGETAYNEQFF. CDR3 DNA: TGTGCCAGCAGCTTCGGTGAGACGGCCTACAATGAGCAGTTCTTC.

This clone was picked up many times. The rearrangement links TRBV10-1 to TRBJ1-2; 11 bases are shared with TRBD1. The germline V gene encodes CDR1 WNHNN and CDR2 SYGVQD (reference sequence). V gave up 2 bases and J gave up 6 bases; unmatched junction bases: 5. The CDR3 contains 15 residues. The DNA for the CDR3 is TGCGCCAGCAGTGAGCCGGGACAGGGGGAGGATGGCTACACCTTC. This sequence encodes CASSEPGQGEDGYTF.

This clone was observed a handful of times. V and J are TRBV6-1 and TRBJ1-3, with no clear D. Germline CDR1 is MNHNS and CDR2 is SASEGT. The CDR3 sequence is 15 residues long. Trimming pared 8 bases from V and 4 bases from J, leaving 18 bases between. The CDR3 region is CASVRQTDPGNTIYF. Written as DNA, the CDR3 is TGTGCCAGCGTACGTCAAACGGACCCCGGAAACACCATATATTTT.

This clone was counted only a few times. V usage is TRBV28 and J usage is TRBJ2-7; D may be TRBD1 (5 bases). The CDR3 consists of 10 residues. Between the trimmed V and J ends, which lost 7 bases and 4 bases, there was a span of 5 bases. Germline loops: CDR1 MDHEN, CDR2 SYDVKM. CDR3 sequence reads: CASKGYEQYF. In DNA form, the CDR3 reads TGTGCCAGCAAGGGGTACGAGCAGTACTTC.

Many counts were recorded for this clone. The chain couples TRBV19 to TRBJ2-1; TRBD2 agrees at 8 bases. In germline, CDR1 is LNHDA, CDR2 SQIVND (reference sequence). The V and J ends lost 7 bases and 4 bases, in that order; junction bases with no gene match: 9. This CDR3 region has 15 residues. CDR3 DNA: TGTGCCAGTACCGTATCGGGACTAGAATACAATGAGCAGTTCTTC. Translated: CASTVSGLEYNEQFF.